This T cell receptor (beta chain) originates from a study of post-analysis software for immune sequencing data. Background on the study: There were relapsing-remitting, secondary progressive and progressive-relapsing multiple sclerosis among the disease courses included. Whole-study results and caveats: When compared against controls, multiple sclerosis patients showed significantly lower normalized Chao1 diversity. TRBV5-6, TRBV5-1 and TRBV20-1 were among five TRBV segments more frequent in patients than controls. Batch-matched samples strongly co-clustered by F measure.

CDR3 length: 15 amino acids. Per germline, CDR1 SGHTA and CDR2 FQGNSA. J gave up 3 bases and V 3 bases, and 5 bases lay outside the gene matches. Unique molecular identifiers were present in the TCR beta cDNA libraries. Starting from roughly 1 to 10 million T cells, the study yielded hundreds of thousands of cDNA molecules. From the PCR reads, TCRdb called clonotypes with MiXCR, one entry per CDR3 protein. Counted here are 600,000 to 700,000 distinct CDR3 sequences, 55% to 60% occurring once; the ten biggest clones make up roughly 12%. As for this clonotype: What it binds is unknown.

The receptor comes from a girl aged 2 to 10 with multiple sclerosis. The chain employs TRBV7-2 and TRBJ2-5, with TRBD1 matching 9 bases. Source material: blood. The CDR3 DNA is TGTGCCAGCAGCTTTAGGGGACAGGGAGAAGAGACCCAGTACTTC. Protein sequence: CASSFRGQGEETQYF.